These T cell receptor beta chains were read from a single sample in a study of blood T cell repertoires in COVID-19. The repertoire was sequenced with immunoSEQ multiplex PCR; TCRdb's copy has only in-frame clones and lacks some. The profile covers approximately 63,000 clones, with more than 80% appearing a single time and 18% taken by the ten largest. Sequencing was carried out using peripheral blood. The receptors come from a woman aged 60-70 years with COVID-19, enrolled during active disease. Each CDR3 is given with its conserved first and last residue. The D gene is left open where the match is weak. Where a row states a size, it is once, few, many or the class of an expanded clone; other rows omit it.

V	D	J	size	DNA	CDR3
TRBV19	NA	TRBJ1-5	NA	TGTGCCAGTAGTAGACATGGGCCCCAGCATTTT	CASSRHGPQHF
TRBV5-5	TRBD2	TRBJ2-3	NA	TGTGCCAGCAGCCGAATTGGACTAGCTGATACGCAGTATTTT	CASSRIGLADTQYF
TRBV11-3	NA	TRBJ1-1	few	TGTGCCAGCAGCTTAGTAGTCGGGAGGGCTGAAGCTTTCTTT	CASSLVVGRAEAFF
TRBV24-1	NA	TRBJ1-2	once	TGTGCCACCAGTGAATCCCTGGGAGCAAACTATGGCTACACCTTC	CATSESLGANYGYTF
TRBV18	TRBD1	TRBJ2-1	once	TGTGCCAGCTCACGACAGGGCAATGAGCAGTTCTTC	CASSRQGNEQFF
TRBV6-5	TRBD1	TRBJ1-4	NA	TGTGCCAGCCGACCACAGGGGGCTCGAGAAAAACTGTTTTTT	CASRPQGAREKLFF
TRBV15	NA	TRBJ2-7	medium-sized	TGTGCCACCAGCAGAGATCGGGGTTCCTACGAGCAGTACTTC	CATSRDRGSYEQYF
TRBV4-2	TRBD2	TRBJ2-7	NA	TGTGCCAGCAGCCAACTTAGCGGGAGGGCCGAGTACTTC	CASSQLSGRAEYF
TRBV5-1	NA	TRBJ1-1	NA	TGCGCCAGCAGCTATCGGGTGGTGTCCGCGAGTGACACTGAAGCTTTCTTT	CASSYRVVSASDTEAFF
TRBV4-3	NA	TRBJ1-1	NA	TGCGCCAGCAGCCGAGTCTTGGGAGAGAGAGCTTTCTTT	CASSRVLGERAFF
TRBV11-1	TRBD1	TRBJ2-7	NA	TGTGCCAGCAGCGAAGGACAGGACTACGAGCAGTACTTC	CASSEGQDYEQYF
TRBV3-1/TRBV3-2	TRBD1	TRBJ2-3	NA	TGTGCCAGCAGCCATACGGGACAGGGGCGACCAAATACGCAGTATTTT	CASSHTGQGRPNTQYF
TRBV18	NA	TRBJ1-1	NA	TGTGCCAGCTCACCACGTGCGGCAGGGCAGGGGTTCACTGAAGCTTTCTTT	CASSPRAAGQGFTEAFF
TRBV7-9	NA	TRBJ1-6	NA	TGTGCCAGCAGCTTAGGGGGGGATTCACCCCTCCACTTT	CASSLGGDSPLHF
TRBV19	NA	TRBJ2-1	NA	TGTGCCAGTACGAGTAGCCATCCCAATGAGCAGTTCTTC	CASTSSHPNEQFF
TRBV19	TRBD1	TRBJ2-7	NA	TGTGCCAGTGTCGGGGACAGGACCTACGAGCAGTACTTC	CASVGDRTYEQYF
TRBV9	TRBD2	TRBJ2-7	NA	TGTGCCAGCAGCGTAGGGTTTAGCGGGACCTACGAGCAGTACTTC	CASSVGFSGTYEQYF
TRBV27	NA	TRBJ1-5	once	TGTGCCAGCAGTTCAGGGGTTTTAGGCAATCAGCCCCAGCATTTT	CASSSGVLGNQPQHF
TRBV4-3	TRBD1	TRBJ1-6	NA	TGCGCCAGCAGCCAAGTATTTGGAGGGACAGGTTATAATTCACCCCTCCACTTT	CASSQVFGGTGYNSPLHF
TRBV10-3	TRBD1	TRBJ1-1	NA	TGTGCCATCAGAGAAGACAGGGCCGGCACTGAAGCTTTCTTT	CAIREDRAGTEAFF
TRBV4-3	TRBD2	TRBJ2-2	NA	TGCGCCAGCAGCCAATGGGGTGCGCGGGAGAACGGGGAGCTGTTTTTT	CASSQWGARENGELFF
TRBV7-9	TRBD2	TRBJ2-1	NA	TGTGCCAGCAGCCAAGGGACTAGCGGCTACAATGAGCAGTTCTTC	CASSQGTSGYNEQFF
TRBV27	TRBD1	TRBJ1-6	NA	TGTGCCAGCAGTCCCTCAGGGGGAATGGGCGGTTCACCCCTCCACTTT	CASSPSGGMGGSPLHF
TRBV6-5	TRBD1	TRBJ2-7	few	TGTGCCAGCAGTACTCGGGACAGGGCCTACGAGCAGTACTTC	CASSTRDRAYEQYF
TRBV19	TRBD1	TRBJ1-5	NA	TGTGCCAGTAGTACGGGACAGATATACAATCAGCCCCAGCATTTT	CASSTGQIYNQPQHF
TRBV28	NA	TRBJ2-7	once	TGTGCCAGCAGTTTGGGCTCGGCCTACGAGCAGTACTTC	CASSLGSAYEQYF
TRBV6-4	NA	TRBJ1-1	NA	TGTGCCAGCAGTGTGGAGGGTGGAACTGAAGCTTTCTTT	CASSVEGGTEAFF
TRBV24-1	NA	TRBJ2-2	NA	TGTGCCACCAGTGATTTCGGCGGGACCCACACCGGGGAGCTGTTTTTT	CATSDFGGTHTGELFF
TRBV6-2/TRBV6-3	TRBD2	TRBJ2-7	NA	TGTGCCAGCAGCAGAAGGACTAGCGGGTCCTACGAGCAGTACTTC	CASSRRTSGSYEQYF
TRBV5-6	NA	TRBJ2-2	few	TGTGCCAGCAGCTGGTTACAGGGGAACACCGGGGAGCTGTTTTTT	CASSWLQGNTGELFF
TRBV7-9	TRBD1	TRBJ1-5	few	TGTGCCAGCAGCTTAGGGCGGACAGGAGCGAATCAGCCCCAGCATTTT	CASSLGRTGANQPQHF
TRBV18	TRBD2	TRBJ2-5	NA	TGTGCCAGCTCACCCACTAGCGTACAAGAGACCCAGTACTTC	CASSPTSVQETQYF
TRBV11-2	TRBD2	TRBJ2-1	NA	TGTGCCAGCAGCTCGCCTAGCGGGAGGCACAATGAGCAGTTCTTC	CASSSPSGRHNEQFF
TRBV29-1	TRBD1	TRBJ1-2	NA	TGCAGCGTTGTTCCAGGGGGATTGCAAGGCTACACCTTC	CSVVPGGLQGYTF
TRBV9	NA	TRBJ2-7	NA	TGTGCCAGCAGCCCTACGGGGGATCCCCTCTACGAGCAGTACTTC	CASSPTGDPLYEQYF
TRBV19	TRBD2	TRBJ2-5	NA	TGTGCCAGTAGTATCTCTAGCGGGATGGGGGCGGGAAAGACCCAGTACTTC	CASSISSGMGAGKTQYF
TRBV5-1	TRBD2	TRBJ2-5	NA	TGCGCCAGCAGCCCGACTCAAGCGGGAAGAGAGACCCAGTACTTC	CASSPTQAGRETQYF